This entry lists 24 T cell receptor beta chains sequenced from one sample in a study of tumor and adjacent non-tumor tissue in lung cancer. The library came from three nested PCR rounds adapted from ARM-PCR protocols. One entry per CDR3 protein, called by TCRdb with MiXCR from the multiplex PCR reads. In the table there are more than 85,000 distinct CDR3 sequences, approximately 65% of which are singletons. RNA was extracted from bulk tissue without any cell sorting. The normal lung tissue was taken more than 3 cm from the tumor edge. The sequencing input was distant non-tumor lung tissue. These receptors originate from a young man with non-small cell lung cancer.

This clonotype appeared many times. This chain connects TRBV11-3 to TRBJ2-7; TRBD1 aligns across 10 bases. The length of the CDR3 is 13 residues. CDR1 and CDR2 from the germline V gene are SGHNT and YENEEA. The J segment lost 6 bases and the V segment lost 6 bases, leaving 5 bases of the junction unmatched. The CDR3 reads CASRTGTGVEQYF. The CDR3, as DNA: TGTGCCAGCAGGACCGGGACAGGGGTCGAGCAGTACTTC.

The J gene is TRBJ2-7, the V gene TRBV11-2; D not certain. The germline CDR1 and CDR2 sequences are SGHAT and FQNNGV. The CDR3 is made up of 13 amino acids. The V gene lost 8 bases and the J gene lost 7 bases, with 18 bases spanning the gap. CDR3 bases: TGTGCCAGCCGCCTCCGTCCCGTGTGGGAGCAGTACTTC. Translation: CASRLRPVWEQYF. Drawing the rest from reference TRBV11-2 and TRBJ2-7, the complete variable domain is EAGVAQSPRYKIIEKRQSVAFWCNPISGHATLYWYQQILGQGPKLLIQFQNNGVVDDSQLPKDRFSAERLKGVDSTLKIQPAKLEDSAVYLCASRLRPVWEQYFGPGTRLTVT.

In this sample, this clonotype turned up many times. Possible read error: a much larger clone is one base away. The CDR3, as DNA: TGTGCCAGCAGCCAAGAGGCTAGCGGGGAGTCGTCATACTTC. Protein product: CASSQEASGESSYF. The chain combines TRBV4-2 with TRBJ2-7; TRBD2 matches 9 bases. The germline V gene has CDR1 LGHNA and CDR2 YNFKEQ. V trimming: 0 bases; J trimming: 13 bases; junction bases outside the gene matches: 10. The CDR3 runs 14 residues.

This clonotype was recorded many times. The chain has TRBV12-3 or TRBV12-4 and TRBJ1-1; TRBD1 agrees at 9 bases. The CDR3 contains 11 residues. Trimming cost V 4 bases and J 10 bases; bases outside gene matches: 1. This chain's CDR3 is CASSSTGGAFF. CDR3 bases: TGTGCCAGCAGTTCGACAGGGGGAGCTTTCTTT.

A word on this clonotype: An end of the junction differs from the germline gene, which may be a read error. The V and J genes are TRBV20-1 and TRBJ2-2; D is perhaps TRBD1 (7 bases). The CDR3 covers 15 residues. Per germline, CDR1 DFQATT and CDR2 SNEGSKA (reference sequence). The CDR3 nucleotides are TGTAGTGCCCCTAGACAGGGAGGAAACACCGGGCAGCTGTTTTTT. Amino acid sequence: CSAPRQGGNTGQLFF.

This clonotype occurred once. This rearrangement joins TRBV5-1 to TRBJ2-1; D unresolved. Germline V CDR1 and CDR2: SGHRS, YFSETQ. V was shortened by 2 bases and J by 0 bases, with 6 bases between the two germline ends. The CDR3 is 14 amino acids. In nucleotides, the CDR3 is TGCGCCAGCAGCTTTAGGAGCTCCTACAATGAGCAGTTCTTC. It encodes CASSFRSSYNEQFF. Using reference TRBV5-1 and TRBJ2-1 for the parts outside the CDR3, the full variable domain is KAGVTQTPRYLIKTRGQQVTLSCSPISGHRSVSWYQQTPGQGLQFLFEYFSETQRNKGNFPGRFSGRQFSNSRSEMNVSTLELGDSALYLCASSFRSSYNEQFFGPGTRLTVL.

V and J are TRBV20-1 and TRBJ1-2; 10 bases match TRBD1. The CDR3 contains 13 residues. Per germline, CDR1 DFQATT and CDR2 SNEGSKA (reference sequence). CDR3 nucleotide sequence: TGCAACGGTGTCCAGGGACAGGGGCTATGGCACACCTTC. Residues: CNGVQGQGLWHTF.

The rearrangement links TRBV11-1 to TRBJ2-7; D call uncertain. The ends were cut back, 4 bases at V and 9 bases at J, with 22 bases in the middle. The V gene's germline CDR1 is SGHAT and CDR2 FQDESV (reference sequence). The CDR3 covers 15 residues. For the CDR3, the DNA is TGTGCCAGCAGCTCCGCGGCAGATCCCTCCTACTTGCAGTACTTC. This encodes CASSSAADPSYLQYF.

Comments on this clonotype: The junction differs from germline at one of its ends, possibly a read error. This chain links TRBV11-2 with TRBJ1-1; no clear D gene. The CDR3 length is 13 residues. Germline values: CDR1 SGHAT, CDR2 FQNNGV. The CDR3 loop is CANSLVGSTEALF. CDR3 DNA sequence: TGTGCCAACAGCTTAGTAGGAAGCACTGAAGCTCTCTTT.

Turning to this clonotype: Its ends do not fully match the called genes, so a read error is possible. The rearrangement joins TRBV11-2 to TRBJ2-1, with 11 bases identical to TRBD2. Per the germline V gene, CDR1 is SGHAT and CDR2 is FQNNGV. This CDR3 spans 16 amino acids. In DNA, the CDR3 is TGTCCCAGCAGCTTAGGCCCTAGCGGGAGGATAGATGAGCAGTTCTTC. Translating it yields CPSSLGPSGRIDEQFF.

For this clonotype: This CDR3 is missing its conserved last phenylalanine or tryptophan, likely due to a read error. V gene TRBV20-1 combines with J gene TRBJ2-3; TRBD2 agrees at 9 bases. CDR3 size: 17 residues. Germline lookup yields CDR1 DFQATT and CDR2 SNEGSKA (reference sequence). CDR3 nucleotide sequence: TGCTGTGCTAGAGATAGTCGGTCTAGCGGGAATGCAGATACGCAGTATTCT. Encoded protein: CCARDSRSSGNADTQYS.

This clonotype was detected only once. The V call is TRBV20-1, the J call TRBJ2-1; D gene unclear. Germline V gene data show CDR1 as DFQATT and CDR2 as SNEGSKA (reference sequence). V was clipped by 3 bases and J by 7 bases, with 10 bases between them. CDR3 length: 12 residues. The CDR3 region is CSASVSYNEQFF. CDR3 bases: TGCAGTGCTAGTGTGTCTTATAATGAGCAGTTCTTC.

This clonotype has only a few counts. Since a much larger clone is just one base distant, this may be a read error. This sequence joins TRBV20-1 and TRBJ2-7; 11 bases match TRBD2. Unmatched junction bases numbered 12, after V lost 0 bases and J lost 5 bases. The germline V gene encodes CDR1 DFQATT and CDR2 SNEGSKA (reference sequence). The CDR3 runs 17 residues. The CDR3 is CSARDPASGGTHHEQYF. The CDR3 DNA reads TGCAGTGCTAGAGACCCGGCTAGCGGGGGGACCCACCACGAGCAGTACTTC.

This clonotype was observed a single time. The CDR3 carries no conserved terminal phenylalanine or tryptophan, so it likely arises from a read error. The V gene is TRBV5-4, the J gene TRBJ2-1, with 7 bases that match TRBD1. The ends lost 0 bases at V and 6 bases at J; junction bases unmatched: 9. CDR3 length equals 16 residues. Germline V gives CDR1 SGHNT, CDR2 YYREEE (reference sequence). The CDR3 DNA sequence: TGTGCCAGCAGCTTGGGGTTCGGGACAGCAGGCAATGAGCAGTTCCTC. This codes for CASSLGFGTAGNEQFL.

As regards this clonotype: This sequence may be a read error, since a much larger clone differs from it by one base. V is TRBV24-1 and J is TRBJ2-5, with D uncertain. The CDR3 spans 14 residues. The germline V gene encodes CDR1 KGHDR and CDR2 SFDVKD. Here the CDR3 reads CAISESEQGETQYF. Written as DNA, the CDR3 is TGTGCCATCAGTGAGAGTGAGCAAGGAGAGACCCAGTACTTC.

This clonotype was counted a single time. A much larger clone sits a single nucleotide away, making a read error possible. The CDR3 sequence is CASSLRDTYQPQHF. The CDR3 DNA is TGCGCCAGCAGCCTCCGGGACACGTATCAGCCCCAGCATTTT. The chain employs TRBV4-1 and TRBJ1-5; tentative D call: TRBD1 (6 bases). V lost 4 bases and J 5 bases, leaving 12 bases between the germline ends. Germline V lookup: CDR1 MGHRA, CDR2 YSYEKL. The CDR3 has 14 amino acids.

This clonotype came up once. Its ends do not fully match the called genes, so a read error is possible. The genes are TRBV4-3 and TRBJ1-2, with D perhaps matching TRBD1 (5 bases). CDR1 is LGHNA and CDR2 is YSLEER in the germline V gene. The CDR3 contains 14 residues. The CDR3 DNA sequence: TGCGCCAGCGGCCAGGGACTGGGTATCTATGGCTACACCTTC. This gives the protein CASGQGLGIYGYTF.

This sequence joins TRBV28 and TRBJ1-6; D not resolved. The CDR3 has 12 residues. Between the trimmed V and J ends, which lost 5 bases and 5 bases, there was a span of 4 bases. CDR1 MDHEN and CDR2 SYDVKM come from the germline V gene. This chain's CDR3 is CASSVNNSPLHF. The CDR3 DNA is TGTGCCAGCAGTGTTAATAATTCACCCCTCCACTTT.

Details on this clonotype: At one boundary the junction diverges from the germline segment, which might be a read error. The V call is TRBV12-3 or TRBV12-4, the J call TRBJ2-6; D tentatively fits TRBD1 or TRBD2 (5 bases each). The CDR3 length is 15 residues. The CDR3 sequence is CASSPQGPGANVVTF. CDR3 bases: TGTGCCAGCAGTCCCCAGGGACCTGGGGCCAATGTCGTGACTTTT.

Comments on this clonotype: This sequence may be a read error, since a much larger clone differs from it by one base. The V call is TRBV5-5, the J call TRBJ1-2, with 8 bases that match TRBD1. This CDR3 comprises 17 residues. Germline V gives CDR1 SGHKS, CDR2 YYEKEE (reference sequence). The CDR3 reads CASSLNTRAGGADGHTF. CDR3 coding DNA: TGTGCCAGCAGCTTGAACACCCGAGCAGGGGGCGCAGATGGCCACACCTTC. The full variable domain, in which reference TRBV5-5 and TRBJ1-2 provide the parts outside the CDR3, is DAGVTQSPTHLIKTRGQQVTLRCSPISGHKSVSWYQQVLGQGPQFIFQYYEKEERGRGNFPDRFSARQFPNYSSELNVNALLLGDSALYLCASSLNTRAGGADGHTFGSGTRLTVV.

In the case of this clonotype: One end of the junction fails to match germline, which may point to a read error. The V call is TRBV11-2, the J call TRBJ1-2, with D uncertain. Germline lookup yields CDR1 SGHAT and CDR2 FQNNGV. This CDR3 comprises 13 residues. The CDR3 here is CASSDTANHGDTF. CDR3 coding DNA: TGTGCCAGCAGCGACACAGCTAACCATGGCGACACCTTC.

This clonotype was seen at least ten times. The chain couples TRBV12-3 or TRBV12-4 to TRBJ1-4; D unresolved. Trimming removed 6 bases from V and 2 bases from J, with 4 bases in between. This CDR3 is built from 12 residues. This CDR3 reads CASSPTNEKLFF. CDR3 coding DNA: TGTGCCAGCAGCCCCACTAATGAAAAACTGTTTTTT.

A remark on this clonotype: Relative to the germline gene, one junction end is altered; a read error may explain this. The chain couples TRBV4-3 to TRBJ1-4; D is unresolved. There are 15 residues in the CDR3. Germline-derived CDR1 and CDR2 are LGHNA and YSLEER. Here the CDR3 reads CASSQDLGSSERLFF. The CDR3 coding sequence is TGCGCCAGTAGCCAAGATTTGGGATCGAGTGAAAGACTGTTTTTT.

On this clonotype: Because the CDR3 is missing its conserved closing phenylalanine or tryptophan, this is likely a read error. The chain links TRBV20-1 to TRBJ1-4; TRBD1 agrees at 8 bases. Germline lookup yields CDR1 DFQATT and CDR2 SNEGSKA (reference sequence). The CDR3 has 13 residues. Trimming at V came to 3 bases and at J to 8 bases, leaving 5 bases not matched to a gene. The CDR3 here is CSASDRGREKLFS. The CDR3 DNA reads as TGCAGTGCTAGTGACAGGGGACGGGAAAAACTGTTTTCT.